These 20 T cell receptor beta chains were sequenced from one sample in a study of metastatic and nonmetastatic thyroid tumors. Until they underwent thyroid surgery, no patient had received any treatment. TCRdb called clones again from the PCR reads with MiXCR. The table shows 20,000 to 25,000 clones, with less than 15% occurring only once. Specimen: tumor tissue. These receptors were taken from a female donor with papillary thyroid cancer or a benign thyroid nodule (not recorded which). Some clones in this sample may be carry-over from other donors' samples.

The chain links TRBV15 to TRBJ1-2, with a tentative D call TRBD1 (5 bases). The CDR3 has 14 amino acids. Germline CDR1 reads LNHNV; CDR2 reads YYDKDF (reference sequence). The V end lost 4 bases, the J end lost 3 bases, and 12 bases lay between the germline ends. The CDR3 protein is CATSIDSAYYGYTF. CDR3 nucleotide sequence: TGTGCCACCAGCATAGACAGTGCCTACTATGGCTACACCTTC.

This clone was seen ten or more times. The rearrangement uses TRBV6-1 and TRBJ2-7; D gene unclear. Trimming stripped 11 bases from V and 5 bases from J, with 22 bases between. The CDR3 totals 14 residues. Germline-derived CDR1 and CDR2 are MNHNS and SASEGT. The CDR3 loop is CALSSGILKDEQYF. CDR3 sequence (DNA): TGTGCCCTTAGCTCGGGTATATTAAAGGACGAGCAGTACTTC.

This clone was counted between two and nine times. The chain uses TRBV2 and TRBJ1-2; D might be TRBD1 (5 bases). This CDR3 has 12 amino acids. The V gene's germline CDR1 is SNHLY and CDR2 FYNNEI. Deletions cut 6 bases from V and 10 bases from J, with 15 bases between. This chain's CDR3 is CASSPQGLVYTF. As DNA, the CDR3 is TGTGCCAGCAGCCCTCAGGGTCTGGTCTACACCTTC.

In its sample, this clone was seen many times. The chain joins TRBV9 to TRBJ2-5; 7 nucleotides agree with TRBD2. CDR3 length: 16 amino acids. Germline values: CDR1 SGDLS, CDR2 YYNGEE. V dropped 0 bases and J dropped 0; count of bases not matched to a gene: 5. The CDR3 DNA reads as TGTGCCAGCAGCGTAGACCAGGGAGGGAACCAAGAGACCCAGTACTTC. This encodes CASSVDQGGNQETQYF.

This clone is medium-sized in the sample. The chain links TRBV2 to TRBJ2-7; no firm D call. Germline V lookup: CDR1 SNHLY, CDR2 FYNNEI. The CDR3 runs to 11 residues. With 6 bases removed from V and 6 bases from J, the gap between germline ends came to 9 bases. CDR3 coding DNA: TGTGCCAGCAGCCCGTTGGGCGAGCAGTACTTC. Translating it yields CASSPLGEQYF.

This clone was recorded many times. The chain recombines TRBV5-5 with TRBJ1-1; D is unresolved. The germline V and J ends were trimmed by 1 base and 7 bases, with 11 bases remaining between them. The CDR3 totals 13 residues. Germline-derived CDR1 and CDR2 are SGHKS and YYEKEE (reference sequence). The CDR3 coding sequence is TGTGCCAGCAGCTTGTACCCGAAGGATGAAGCTTTCTTT. This gives the protein CASSLYPKDEAFF.

This clone was detected many times. The J gene is TRBJ2-1, the V gene TRBV5-1; no clear D gene. From germline, CDR1 is SGHRS and CDR2 YFSETQ. With 0 bases removed from V and 8 bases from J, the gap between germline ends came to 9 bases. The CDR3 loop spans 13 amino acids. In nucleotides, the CDR3 is TGCGCCAGCAGCTTGGACAATCTGGATGAGCAGTTCTTC. Translated, it gives CASSLDNLDEQFF. The variable domain in full, completed from reference TRBV5-1 and TRBJ2-1, reads KAGVTQTPRYLIKTRGQQVTLSCSPISGHRSVSWYQQTPGQGLQFLFEYFSETQRNKGNFPGRFSGRQFSNSRSEMNVSTLELGDSALYLCASSLDNLDEQFFGPGTRLTVL.

This clone was observed at least ten times. CDR3 region: CASRERQGVLALHF. CDR3 coding DNA: TGTGCCAGCAGAGAAAGACAGGGTGTATTGGCCCTCCACTTT. The V gene is TRBV28, the J gene TRBJ1-6, with TRBD1 matching over 7 bases. The trim removed 6 bases at V and 14 bases at J, leaving 13 bases unmatched. Germline lookup yields CDR1 MDHEN and CDR2 SYDVKM. This CDR3 contains 14 residues.

This clone was observed many times. This chain joins TRBV12-3 or TRBV12-4 and TRBJ2-2; 7 bases fit TRBD2. The length of the CDR3 is 15 residues. V shed 2 bases and J 8 bases; nucleotides not matched to a gene: 8. CDR3 in amino acids: CASSLSGTPRGELFF. For the CDR3, the DNA is TGTGCCAGCAGTTTAAGCGGGACCCCCCGGGGGGAGCTGTTTTTT.

This clone was counted many times. The J gene is TRBJ1-1, the V gene TRBV18, with D unresolved. Germline V lookup: CDR1 KGHSH, CDR2 LQKENI. The V and J ends lost 1 base and 0 bases respectively, with 12 bases between them. This CDR3 spans 16 amino acids. The CDR3 reads CASSPQQATVNTEAFF. The CDR3 bases are TGTGCCAGCTCACCACAGCAGGCCACTGTGAACACTGAAGCTTTCTTT. Combining the CDR3 with reference TRBV18 and TRBJ1-1 gives the whole variable domain NAGVMQNPRHLVRRRGQEARLRCSPMKGHSHVYWYRQLPEEGLKFMVYLQKENIIDESGMPKERFSAEFPKEGPSILRIQQVVRGDSAAYFCASSPQQATVNTEAFFGQGTRLTVV.

At least ten counts were recorded for this clone. This sequence joins TRBV3-1 and TRBJ1-4, with a possible D match to TRBD1 (5 bases). The CDR3 is 11 amino acids. Germline assignment: CDR1 LGHDT and CDR2 YNNKEL (reference sequence). Written as DNA, the CDR3 is TGTCTTAGGGGTACTAATGAAAAACTGTTTTTT. As protein: CLRGTNEKLFF.

At least ten counts were recorded for this clone. The chain is built from TRBV6-2 or TRBV6-3 and TRBJ2-7; 8 nucleotides align to TRBD2. This CDR3 region has 19 residues. J gave up 0 bases and V 5 bases, and 18 bases lay outside the gene matches. Looked up from germline, CDR1 is MNHEY and CDR2 is SVGEGT. The CDR3 sequence: CASSPLGLAWQPLSYEQYF. CDR3 bases: TGTGCCAGCAGTCCTCTCGGACTAGCCTGGCAGCCCCTCTCCTACGAGCAGTACTTC.

A note on this clone: This clone may be a read error of a much larger clone one base away. The CDR3 sequence: CASISAGGGNTQYF. CDR3 sequence (DNA): TGTGCCAGCATTAGTGCGGGGGGAGGAAATACGCAGTATTTT. This sequence joins TRBV3-1 and TRBJ2-3; 8 bases are a match to TRBD2. The CDR3 length is 14 residues. The germline gives CDR1 LGHDT, CDR2 YNNKEL (reference sequence). With V trimmed by 7 bases and J by 7 bases, 10 bases remained unmatched.

This clone occurred many times. This chain uses TRBV27 with TRBJ1-1; 7 nucleotides agree with TRBD1. V was clipped by 6 bases and J by 0 bases; unmatched bases: 4. Germline lookup yields CDR1 MNHEY and CDR2 SMNVEV (reference sequence). The CDR3 consists of 14 residues. CDR3 sequence: CASRPDRLNTEAFF. The DNA of the CDR3 is TGTGCCAGCAGACCGGACAGGTTGAACACTGAAGCTTTCTTT.

This clone showed up many times. The chain couples TRBV30 to TRBJ1-5; D is ambiguous. The CDR3 consists of 13 residues. The V end was cut by 2 bases, the J end by 2 bases, with 7 bases between. Germline assignment: CDR1 GTSNPN and CDR2 SVGIG (reference sequence). As DNA, the CDR3 is TGTGCCTGGAGTCGGATGGGCAATCAGCCCCAGCATTTT. Protein: CAWSRMGNQPQHF. The full variable domain, with the rest looked up from reference TRBV30 and TRBJ1-5, is SQTIHQWPATLVQPVGSPLSLECTVEGTSNPNLYWYRQAAGRGLQLLFYSVGIGQISSEVPQNLSASRPQDRQFILSSKKLLLSDSGFYLCAWSRMGNQPQHFGDGTRLSIL.

This clone came up many times. This chain joins TRBV4-1 and TRBJ2-7; 9 bases are shared with TRBD2. The germline CDR1 and CDR2 sequences are MGHRA and YSYEKL. The CDR3 consists of 14 residues. The V segment lost 1 base and the J segment 6 bases; nucleotides outside the gene matches: 4. CDR3 region: CASSQGLSGSEQYF. CDR3 DNA: TGCGCCAGCAGCCAAGGGCTTAGCGGGAGCGAGCAGTACTTC.

This clone was observed at least ten times. The chain is built from TRBV7-2 and TRBJ1-6; D gene uncertain. The CDR3 is made up of 14 amino acids. Trimming took off 0 bases at V and 6 bases at J, with 6 bases between the two ends. Germline V gene lookup returns CDR1 SGHTA and CDR2 FQGNSA. The CDR3 spells CASSLANFNSPLHF. The CDR3 DNA follows: TGTGCCAGCAGCTTAGCGAATTTTAATTCACCCCTCCACTTT.

Many counts were recorded for this clone. V and J are TRBV2 and TRBJ2-2, with D perhaps matching TRBD2 (6 bases). The CDR3 consists of 14 residues. Looked up from germline, CDR1 is SNHLY and CDR2 is FYNNEI. Trimming left V 7 bases short and J 4 bases short, with 13 bases between. DNA for the CDR3: TGTGCCAGCAAGGAATGGGGGGTCACCGGGGAGCTGTTTTTT. It is translated as CASKEWGVTGELFF.

The DNA of the CDR3 is TGTGCCTGGAGTATCCAGGTGGGGTACGAGCAGTACTTC. This encodes CAWSIQVGYEQYF. This chain connects TRBV30 to TRBJ2-7; D uncertain. The germline gives CDR1 GTSNPN, CDR2 SVGIG (reference sequence). The CDR3 spans 13 residues. Trimming removed 2 bases from V and 4 bases from J, with 12 bases in between.

This clone was counted many times. V is TRBV5-4 and J is TRBJ2-5, with a weak D call TRBD1 (6 bases). Trimming pared 5 bases from V and 3 bases from J, leaving 14 bases between. Per germline, CDR1 SGHNT and CDR2 YYREEE (reference sequence). The CDR3 sequence is 14 residues long. This CDR3 reads CASREGGVKETQYF. CDR3 in DNA: TGTGCCAGCAGGGAAGGGGGAGTCAAAGAGACCCAGTACTTC.